A selection of T cell receptor beta chains follows, all from one sample in a study of OX40 agonist ivuxolimab in advanced cancers. Method: immunoSEQ multiplex PCR; TCRdb's copy keeps in-frame clones and lacks some. This sample has about 22,000 clones, with 80% to 90% found just once. The sequencing here drew on CD4+ or CD8+ T cells sorted from blood, taken in a trial of the OX40 agonist ivuxolimab. Source of these receptors: an adult with an advanced solid tumor such as melanoma, head and neck, liver or kidney cancer. Each CDR3 is given with its conserved first and last residue. Each record gives: CDR3 protein, CDR3 DNA, D gene, J gene, clone size, V gene. D genes are given only for firm matches. Expanded clones get a size class; other rows say once, few or many, or leave the size out.

CASSQDVASGGNNEQFF	TGCGCCAGCAGCCAAGATGTGGCTAGCGGGGGGAACAATGAGCAGTTCTTC	TRBD2	TRBJ2-1	once	TRBV4-3
CASSYGGRTDTQYF	TGTGCCAGCAGTTACGGGGGGCGCACAGATACGCAGTATTTT	NA	TRBJ2-3	NA	TRBV28
CASSLTGTSGELFF	TGCGCCAGCAGCTTGACCGGGACATCCGGGGAGCTGTTTTTT	NA	TRBJ2-2	NA	TRBV5-1
CASRVGGLANEKLFF	TGTGCCAGCAGAGTGGGGGGGCTGGCTAATGAAAAACTGTTTTTT	NA	TRBJ1-4	NA	TRBV27
CASSQGLRRSYNEQFF	TGTGCCAGCAGCCAAGGTTTGCGGCGTTCCTACAATGAGCAGTTCTTC	NA	TRBJ2-1	NA	TRBV14
CASTAGGYEQYF	TGTGCCAGCACCGCAGGGGGCTACGAGCAGTACTTC	TRBD1	TRBJ2-7	NA	TRBV7-9
CASSFTLNTEAFF	TGTGCCAGCAGCTTTACACTGAACACTGAAGCTTTCTTT	NA	TRBJ1-1	NA	TRBV13
CASSQVPPGRNTEAFF	TGCGCCAGCAGCCAAGTTCCTCCCGGGAGGAACACTGAAGCTTTCTTT	NA	TRBJ1-1	few	TRBV4-3
CASSESLAGPNEQFF	TGCGCCAGCAGTGAGTCGTTAGCGGGACCGAATGAGCAGTTCTTC	TRBD2	TRBJ2-1	NA	TRBV10-1
CASSLVSGEGYTF	TGTGCCAGCAGCTTAGTTTCAGGGGAGGGCTACACCTTC	NA	TRBJ1-2	NA	TRBV7-6
CASSSTTEQYF	TGCGCCAGCAGCTCGACTACCGAGCAGTACTTC	NA	TRBJ2-7	NA	TRBV4-1
CASSESKLLSDTQYF	TGCGCCAGCAGTGAGTCGAAATTACTATCGGATACGCAGTATTTT	NA	TRBJ2-3	NA	TRBV10-1
CASSRQGALGYTF	TGCGCCAGCAGTCGACAGGGGGCACTTGGCTACACCTTC	TRBD1	TRBJ1-2	few	TRBV4-1
CASSRSGLEYSPLHF	TGTGCCAGTTCCCGCTCGGGTCTCGAGTATTCACCCCTCCACTTT	NA	TRBJ1-6	NA	TRBV6-5
CASSLGGTDTQYF	TGTGCCAGCAGTTTAGGAGGGACAGATACGCAGTATTTT	NA	TRBJ2-3	NA	TRBV28
CAWSRGTGDHYGYTF	TGTGCCTGGAGTCGCGGGACAGGGGACCACTATGGCTACACCTTC	TRBD1	TRBJ1-2	NA	TRBV30
CASSRLDTDGDYGYTF	TGTGCCAGCAGCCGACTCGACACCGATGGCGACTATGGCTACACCTTC	NA	TRBJ1-2	NA	TRBV14
CASSTPGTGPNEQYF	TGTGCCAGCAGCACCCCCGGGACAGGCCCTAATGAGCAGTACTTC	TRBD1	TRBJ2-7	NA	TRBV5-4
CASQTVGGNTEAFF	TGTGCCAGCCAAACGGTGGGGGGGAACACTGAAGCTTTCTTT	NA	TRBJ1-1	NA	TRBV5-4
CAWSVGDGYEQYF	TGTGCCTGGAGTGTGGGGGACGGCTACGAGCAGTACTTC	NA	TRBJ2-7	NA	TRBV30
CSVVSPGGNEETQYF	TGCAGCGTTGTTTCTCCGGGGGGGAACGAAGAGACCCAGTACTTC	TRBD2	TRBJ2-5	NA	TRBV29-1
CASSYSARYEQYF	TGTGCCAGCAGTTACTCCGCCAGATACGAGCAGTACTTC	NA	TRBJ2-7	NA	TRBV6-5
CASSLTRSNTEAFF	TGTGCCAGCAGTTTAACTAGATCGAACACTGAAGCTTTCTTT	NA	TRBJ1-1	NA	TRBV28